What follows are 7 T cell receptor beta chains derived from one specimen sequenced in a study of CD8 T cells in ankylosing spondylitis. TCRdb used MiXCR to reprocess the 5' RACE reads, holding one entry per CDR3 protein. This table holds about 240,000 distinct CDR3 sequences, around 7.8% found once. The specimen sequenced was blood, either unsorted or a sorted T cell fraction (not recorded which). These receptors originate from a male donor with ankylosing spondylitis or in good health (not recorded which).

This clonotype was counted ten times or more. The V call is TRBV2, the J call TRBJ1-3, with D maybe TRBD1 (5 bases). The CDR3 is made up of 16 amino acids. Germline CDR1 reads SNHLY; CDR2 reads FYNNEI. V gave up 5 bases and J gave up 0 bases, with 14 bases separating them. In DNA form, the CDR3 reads TGTGCCAGCAGTCAAGACAGCCAAAGCTCTGGAAACACCATATATTTT. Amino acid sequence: CASSQDSQSSGNTIYF.

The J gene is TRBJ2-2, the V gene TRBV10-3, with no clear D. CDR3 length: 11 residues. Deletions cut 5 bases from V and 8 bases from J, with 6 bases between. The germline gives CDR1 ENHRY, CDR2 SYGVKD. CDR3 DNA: TGTGCCATCAGTCGGCTAGGGGAGCTGTTTTTT. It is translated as CAISRLGELFF.

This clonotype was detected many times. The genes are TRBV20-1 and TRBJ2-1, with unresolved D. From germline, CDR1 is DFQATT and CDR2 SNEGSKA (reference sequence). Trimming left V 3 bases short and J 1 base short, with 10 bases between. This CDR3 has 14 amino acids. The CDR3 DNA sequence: TGCAGTGCTAGTGCTGTTTCTTCCTACAATGAGCAGTTCTTC. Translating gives CSASAVSSYNEQFF.

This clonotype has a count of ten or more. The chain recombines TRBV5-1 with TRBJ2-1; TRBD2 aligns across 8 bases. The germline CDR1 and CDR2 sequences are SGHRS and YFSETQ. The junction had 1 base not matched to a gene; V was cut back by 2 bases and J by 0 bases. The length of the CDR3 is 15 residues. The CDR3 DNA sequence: TGCGCCAGCAGCTTACTAGCGGACTCCTACAATGAGCAGTTCTTC. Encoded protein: CASSLLADSYNEQFF.

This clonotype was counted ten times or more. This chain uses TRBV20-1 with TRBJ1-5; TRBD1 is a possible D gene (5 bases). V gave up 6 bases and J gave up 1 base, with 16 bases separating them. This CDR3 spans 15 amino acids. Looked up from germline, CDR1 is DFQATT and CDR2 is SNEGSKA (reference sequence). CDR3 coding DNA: TGCAGTGCGTCCGCGGGGGGGTTCAGCAATCAGCCCCAGCATTTT. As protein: CSASAGGFSNQPQHF.

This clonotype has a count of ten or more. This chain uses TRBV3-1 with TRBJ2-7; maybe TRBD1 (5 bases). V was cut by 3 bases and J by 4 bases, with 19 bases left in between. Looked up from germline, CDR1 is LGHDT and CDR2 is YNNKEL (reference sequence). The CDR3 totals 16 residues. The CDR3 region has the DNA TGTGCCAGCAGCCATGAAAGTGGGCTAGGGGATTACGAGCAGTACTTC. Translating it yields CASSHESGLGDYEQYF.

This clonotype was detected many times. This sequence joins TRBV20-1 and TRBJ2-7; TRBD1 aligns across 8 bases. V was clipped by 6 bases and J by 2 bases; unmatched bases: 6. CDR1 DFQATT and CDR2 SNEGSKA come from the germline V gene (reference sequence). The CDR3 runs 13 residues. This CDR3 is CSAAGGQAYEQYF. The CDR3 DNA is TGCAGTGCAGCCGGGGGACAGGCCTACGAGCAGTACTTC.